A single sample gave rise to the 27 T cell receptor beta chains below, sequenced in a study of beta chain features in type 1 diabetes. cDNA synthesis used the whole RNA isolate, giving expressed TCRB sequences. Only in-frame clones appear in the TCRdb table, and some are missing; sequencing was by immunoSEQ multiplex PCR. The sample gives around 140,000 clones, about 10% of which show up once; approximately 1.3% is in the top ten. The sample was naive CD4+ T cells from blood. These receptors came from a man aged 18 to 29 in good health.

This clone was seen a few times. The rearrangement uses TRBV5-1 and TRBJ2-6; 7 bases align to TRBD1. Germline values: CDR1 SGHRS, CDR2 YFSETQ. The CDR3 extends over 16 amino acids. The V segment lost 1 base and the J segment 4 bases; nucleotides outside the gene matches: 5. The CDR3 spells CASSLTRGSGANVLTF. The CDR3 DNA reads TGCGCCAGCAGCTTGACCAGGGGGAGCGGGGCCAACGTCCTGACTTTC.

This clone appeared a few times. CDR3 amino acids: CASRPNRLAGHTQYF. The DNA of the CDR3 is TGTGCCAGCAGACCGAACCGGCTCGCGGGTCATACGCAGTATTTT. This chain joins TRBV11-1 and TRBJ2-3; possible D gene TRBD2, 5 bases. CDR3 length equals 15 residues. V shed 6 bases and J shed 7 bases, with 20 bases lying between them. Germline V gene lookup returns CDR1 SGHAT and CDR2 FQDESV (reference sequence).

The rearrangement joins TRBV5-1 to TRBJ1-2; 9 bases line up with TRBD1. The CDR3 extends over 14 amino acids. Germline trimming cut 4 bases from V and 8 bases from J; bases unmatched to any gene: 9. Germline CDR1 reads SGHRS; CDR2 reads YFSETQ. The CDR3 DNA sequence: TGCGCCAGCAGCGGCCCGGGACAGGGCAACGGCTACACCTTC. Translating gives CASSGPGQGNGYTF.

As to this clone: At the DNA level, this CDR3 is encoded by other sequences in the same sample as well. The rearrangement joins TRBV7-2 to TRBJ1-5; 7 bases line up with TRBD1. V was pared by 4 bases and J by 4 bases, with 1 base of the junction left unmatched. From germline, CDR1 is SGHTA and CDR2 FQGNSA. This CDR3 is 13 amino acids long. In DNA form, the CDR3 reads TGTGCCAGCAGCTCCAGGGGGAATCAGCCCCAGCATTTT. It is translated as CASSSRGNQPQHF.

This chain connects TRBV7-6 to TRBJ2-7; the match to TRBD2 covers 13 bases. The CDR3 sequence is 17 residues long. CDR1 and CDR2 from the germline V gene are SGHVS and FNYEAQ. J lost 1 base, V lost 1 base, and 4 bases had no gene match. The CDR3 is CASSLGTSGGRSYEQYF. CDR3 coding DNA: TGTGCCAGCAGCTTAGGGACTAGCGGGGGCCGATCCTACGAGCAGTACTTC.

CDR3 in amino acids: CASSGTGEMVTQYF. DNA of the CDR3: TGTGCCAGCAGTGGGACAGGGGAGATGGTGACCCAGTACTTC. The genes are TRBV2 and TRBJ2-5, with 9 bases matching TRBD1. There are 14 residues in the CDR3. The V segment lost 4 bases and the J segment 7 bases; nucleotides outside the gene matches: 7. Germline loops: CDR1 SNHLY, CDR2 FYNNEI. Filled out from reference TRBV2 and TRBJ2-5, the complete variable domain reads EPEVTQTPSHQVTQMGQEVILRCVPISNHLYFYWYRQILGQKVEFLVSFYNNEISEKSEIFDDQFSVERPDGSNFTLKIRSTKLEDSAMYFCASSGTGEMVTQYFGPGTRLLVL.

This clone was counted ten times or more. J is TRBJ2-7 and V is TRBV14, with D possibly being TRBD1 (5 bases). Trimming took off 2 bases at V and 1 base at J, with 9 bases between the two ends. This CDR3 has 14 amino acids. Germline assignment: CDR1 SGHDN and CDR2 FVKESK. CDR3 sequence (DNA): TGTGCCAGCAGCCAACTGACAGTTTCCTACGAGCAGTACTTC. Amino acid sequence: CASSQLTVSYEQYF.

This chain uses TRBV5-1 with TRBJ2-7; the match to TRBD1 covers 8 bases. The CDR3 is 14 residues long. Germline lookup yields CDR1 SGHRS and CDR2 YFSETQ. Trimming cost V 0 bases and J 5 bases; bases outside gene matches: 4. The CDR3 reads CASSLGQGKDEQYF. In DNA form, the CDR3 reads TGCGCCAGCAGCTTGGGACAGGGGAAGGACGAGCAGTACTTC.

The table lists this clone with a few counts. The V and J genes are TRBV18 and TRBJ2-3; D may be TRBD2 (5 bases). There are 14 residues in the CDR3. The germline gives CDR1 KGHSH, CDR2 LQKENI. V gave up 6 bases and J gave up 0 bases, with 10 bases separating them. CDR3 sequence reads: CASSYSGSTDTQYF. The CDR3 nucleotides read TGTGCCAGCTCCTACTCGGGGAGCACAGATACGCAGTATTTT. Filled out from reference TRBV18 and TRBJ2-3, the complete variable domain reads NAGVMQNPRHLVRRRGQEARLRCSPMKGHSHVYWYRQLPEEGLKFMVYLQKENIIDESGMPKERFSAEFPKEGPSILRIQQVVRGDSAAYFCASSYSGSTDTQYFGPGTRLTVL.

This clone was observed a handful of times. The chain is built from TRBV28 and TRBJ1-2, with D maybe TRBD1 (5 bases). This CDR3 spans 15 amino acids. Germline V gene lookup returns CDR1 MDHEN and CDR2 SYDVKM. The germline V and J ends were trimmed by 2 bases and 3 bases, with 13 bases remaining between them. CDR3 sequence (DNA): TGTGCCAGCAGTTTAGGGCAGGGTAGTGACTATGGCTACACCTTC. It translates to CASSLGQGSDYGYTF.

This clone appeared a few times. This chain joins TRBV9 and TRBJ2-5; 7 nucleotides line up with TRBD2. The DNA matches TRBJ2-7 better at its end, which makes the J call doubtful. The CDR3 covers 15 residues. Germline V gene sequence: CDR1 SGDLS, CDR2 YYNGEE. The CDR3 bases are TGTGCCAGCAGCGTAGGACCTAGCGGCACCTACGAGCAGTACTTC. Its translation is CASSVGPSGTYEQYF.

This clone appeared many times. The rearrangement uses TRBV30 and TRBJ1-4, with 9 bases aligning to TRBD1. V lost 2 bases, J lost 10 bases, and 5 bases stayed unmatched. The CDR3 is made up of 13 amino acids. Germline CDR1 reads GTSNPN; CDR2 reads SVGIG (reference sequence). CDR3 protein: CAWSRGTGSKLFF. DNA for the CDR3: TGTGCCTGGAGTCGCGGGACAGGGTCAAAACTGTTTTTT.

DNA for the CDR3: TGTGCCAGTAGCCGGGGGGGGAGGGGCAGGGATGAGCAGTTCTTC. Encoded protein: CASSRGGRGRDEQFF. The genes are TRBV19 and TRBJ2-1; 8 nucleotides agree with TRBD2. The germline V gene has CDR1 LNHDA and CDR2 SQIVND (reference sequence). The CDR3 covers 15 residues. With 6 bases clipped from V and 8 bases from J, the junction kept 12 bases outside the gene matches.

The chain joins TRBV19 to TRBJ1-4; 7 bases line up with TRBD1. The CDR3 runs to 14 residues. Germline values: CDR1 LNHDA, CDR2 SQIVND (reference sequence). With V trimmed by 3 bases and J by 8 bases, 6 bases remained unmatched. Here the CDR3 DNA reads TGTGCCAGTAGTATGTTAGGGGGCAACGAAAAACTGTTTTTT. Its protein is CASSMLGGNEKLFF.

This clone was picked up a small number of times. The J gene is TRBJ1-1, the V gene TRBV5-1; 9 bases fit TRBD1. The trim removed 4 bases at V and 4 bases at J, leaving 11 bases unmatched. The CDR3 spans 16 residues. Germline assignment: CDR1 SGHRS and CDR2 YFSETQ. CDR3 DNA: TGCGCCAGCAGCACCTCGACAGGGGGTTGGAGCACTGAAGCTTTCTTT. Its protein is CASSTSTGGWSTEAFF.

The chain employs TRBV7-9 and TRBJ2-1; 7 bases match TRBD2. CDR1 is SEHNR, CDR2 FQNEAQ, per germline (reference sequence). The length of the CDR3 is 15 residues. Germline trimming cut 3 bases from V and 5 bases from J; bases unmatched to any gene: 7. The CDR3 DNA follows: TGTGCCAGCAGCTTGCCCCCAAGCGGGGACAATGAGCAGTTCTTC. Translating gives CASSLPPSGDNEQFF. Combining the CDR3 with reference TRBV7-9 and TRBJ2-1 gives the whole variable domain DTGVSQNPRHKITKRGQNVTFRCDPISEHNRLYWYRQTLGQGPEFLTYFQNEAQLEKSRLLSDRFSAERPKGSFSTLEIQRTEQGDSAMYLCASSLPPSGDNEQFFGPGTRLTVL.

J is TRBJ2-5 and V is TRBV15; 9 bases agree with TRBD1. The tail of the sequence fits TRBJ2-7 better, so the J call may be wrong. Germline lookup yields CDR1 LNHNV and CDR2 YYDKDF (reference sequence). This CDR3 has 16 amino acids. CDR3 DNA sequence: TGTGCCACCAGCAGGGGTTCCGGGACAGGGTCCTACGAGCAGTACTTC. Its protein is CATSRGSGTGSYEQYF.

This clone was observed a few times. The chain has TRBV18 and TRBJ1-1; 9 bases line up with TRBD1. J lost 11 bases, V lost 8 bases, and 9 bases had no gene match. The CDR3 is 12 residues long. The germline CDR1 and CDR2 sequences are KGHSH and LQKENI. CDR3 sequence (DNA): TGTGCCAGCGCACAGGGGGCAGAGAGGGCTTTCTTT. Translation gives CASAQGAERAFF.

The chain couples TRBV7-9 to TRBJ1-5; TRBD1 matches 8 bases. V dropped 1 base and J dropped 5; count of bases not matched to a gene: 4. The CDR3 has 15 residues. Germline V gene data show CDR1 as SEHNR and CDR2 as FQNEAQ (reference sequence). CDR3 in amino acids: CASSLVGQGYQPQHF. CDR3 DNA sequence: TGTGCCAGCAGCTTAGTAGGACAGGGATATCAGCCCCAGCATTTT. The entire variable domain, with the rest obtained from reference TRBV7-9 and TRBJ1-5, is as follows: DTGVSQNPRHKITKRGQNVTFRCDPISEHNRLYWYRQTLGQGPEFLTYFQNEAQLEKSRLLSDRFSAERPKGSFSTLEIQRTEQGDSAMYLCASSLVGQGYQPQHFGDGTRLSIL.

There are a few counts of this clone. CDR3: CASSLGGAGMAGELFF. The DNA of the CDR3 is TGTGCCAGCAGCTTAGGGGGTGCGGGGATGGCCGGGGAGCTGTTTTTT. The chain links TRBV7-2 to TRBJ2-2, with D possibly being TRBD2 (6 bases). Germline V lookup: CDR1 SGHTA, CDR2 FQGNSA. The CDR3 is made up of 16 amino acids. The V end lost 1 base, the J end lost 6 bases, and 15 bases lay between the germline ends.

This CDR3 reads CASSPLSGGNTGELFF. CDR3 nucleotides: TGTGCCAGCAGCCCACTCAGCGGGGGGAACACCGGGGAGCTGTTTTTT. The chain uses TRBV11-2 and TRBJ2-2, with 8 bases aligning to TRBD2. The CDR3 is made up of 16 amino acids. Germline V gene sequence: CDR1 SGHAT, CDR2 FQNNGV. The J segment lost 1 base and the V segment lost 5 bases, leaving 6 bases of the junction unmatched. The full variable domain, with the rest looked up from reference TRBV11-2 and TRBJ2-2, is EAGVAQSPRYKIIEKRQSVAFWCNPISGHATLYWYQQILGQGPKLLIQFQNNGVVDDSQLPKDRFSAERLKGVDSTLKIQPAKLEDSAVYLCASSPLSGGNTGELFFGEGSRLTVL.

This clone was counted only a few times. The chain uses TRBV19 and TRBJ2-7, with D possibly matching TRBD1 (6 bases). This CDR3 region has 14 residues. Germline V gene lookup returns CDR1 LNHDA and CDR2 SQIVND (reference sequence). The V gene lost 4 bases and the J gene lost 1 base, with 11 bases spanning the gap. For the CDR3, the DNA is TGTGCCAGTAGTACCCGGGACATGTCCTACGAGCAGTACTTC. Amino acids: CASSTRDMSYEQYF.

The chain joins TRBV7-2 to TRBJ1-5; D is possibly TRBD1 (6 bases). Germline V gene sequence: CDR1 SGHTA, CDR2 FQGNSA. Trimming removed 5 bases from V and 8 bases from J, with 13 bases in between. The CDR3 has 13 amino acids. CDR3 nucleotides: TGTGCCAGCAGCCCCAAGGGGGGGGAGCCCCAGCATTTT. It translates to CASSPKGGEPQHF.

This clone was observed a handful of times. This chain joins TRBV4-3 and TRBJ1-4, with TRBD1 matching 8 bases. Germline loops: CDR1 LGHNA, CDR2 YSLEER. The V gene end was trimmed by 1 base and the J gene end by 8 bases; junction bases not matched to a gene: 6. This CDR3 region has 15 residues. The CDR3 spells CASSQGAGGLEKLFF. The CDR3 DNA is TGCGCCAGCAGCCAAGGAGCAGGGGGCTTGGAAAAACTGTTTTTT.

The chain couples TRBV7-2 to TRBJ1-3, with 8 bases identical to TRBD1. The CDR3 is made up of 16 amino acids. Germline V gene sequence: CDR1 SGHTA, CDR2 FQGNSA. V was clipped by 3 bases and J by 2 bases; unmatched bases: 6. CDR3 nucleotides: TGTGCCAGCAGCTTTCAGGGGGCAATGACTGGAAACACCATATATTTT. It translates to CASSFQGAMTGNTIYF.

The chain joins TRBV7-8 to TRBJ2-2; 13 bases are a match to TRBD2. The CDR3 loop spans 18 amino acids. CDR1 and CDR2 from the germline V gene are SGHVS and FQNEAQ. V was pared by 5 bases and J by 0 bases, with 6 bases of the junction left unmatched. The CDR3 region has the DNA TGTGCCAGCAGCGCTCGACTAGCGGGGGGCACGAACACCGGGGAGCTGTTTTTT. It codes for CASSARLAGGTNTGELFF.

This clone was counted a few times. J is TRBJ2-5 and V is TRBV9; D is possibly TRBD1 (5 bases). Germline loops: CDR1 SGDLS, CDR2 YYNGEE. CDR3 length: 13 amino acids. The V end was cut by 1 base, the J end by 5 bases, with 9 bases between. CDR3 loop: CASSVTGGETQYF. CDR3 in DNA: TGTGCCAGCAGCGTAACAGGTGGGGAGACCCAGTACTTC.